Listed below are T cell receptor beta chains from one sample, sequenced in a study of blood T cell repertoires in COVID-19. Sequenced by immunoSEQ multiplex PCR; TCRdb stores in-frame clones only, minus some. The table has roughly 200,000 clones, about nine tenths seen once; the top ten hold roughly 3.4%. Sequenced input: PBMCs or T cells enriched from blood (not recorded which). The receptors originated from a woman in her thirties or forties with acute COVID-19. CDR3s include the opening cysteine and the closing phenylalanine or tryptophan. Fields, in order: clone size, V gene, D gene, J gene, CDR3 DNA, CDR3 protein. D genes are given only for firm matches. Some rows mark clone size as missing; the rest say once, few, many or name a class of expanded clone.

-	TRBV9	-	TRBJ1-1	TGTGCCAGCAGCGGCAACAGGGTACGAGACACTGAAGCTTTCTTT	CASSGNRVRDTEAFF
-	TRBV5-1	-	TRBJ2-7	TGCGCCAGCAGCTTGGGGCCGACTACCTACGAGCAGTACTTC	CASSLGPTTYEQYF
-	TRBV12-5	-	TRBJ1-1	TGTGCTAGTGGTTGGGGGGGCGCGTTGGACACTGAAGCTTTCTTT	CASGWGGALDTEAFF
-	TRBV7-9	TRBD2	TRBJ2-1	TGTGCCAGCAGCTCGTTAGCGGGGGGGCCGAATGAGCAGTTCTTC	CASSSLAGGPNEQFF
few	TRBV9	-	TRBJ1-1	TGTGCCAGCAGCGAGGGACAGAACACTGAAGCTTTCTTT	CASSEGQNTEAFF
-	TRBV5-8	TRBD1	TRBJ1-5	TGTGCCAGCGGAAAGGGACAGCCTAATCAGCCCCAGCATTTT	CASGKGQPNQPQHF
-	TRBV7-2	TRBD1	TRBJ2-7	TGTGCCAGCAGCGCCGTTCCCGGGACAGGGATCGAGCAGTACTTC	CASSAVPGTGIEQYF
-	TRBV19	TRBD2	TRBJ2-1	TGTGCCAGTAGTACCCCGGGGGTCGGGGGGGATGAGCAGTTCTTC	CASSTPGVGGDEQFF
-	TRBV2	-	TRBJ1-1	TGTGCCAGCAGTGGTTTGCTGAGACAGTTTAGGAACACTGAAGCTTTCTTT	CASSGLLRQFRNTEAFF
once	TRBV30	-	TRBJ2-5	TGTGCCTGGAGTATCGGGGGAAACGGAGAGACCCAGTACTTC	CAWSIGGNGETQYF
-	TRBV21-1	-	TRBJ1-5	TGTGCCAGCAGCAAAGCGCAAAAACATCTGCCCGATCAGCCCCAGCATTTT	CASSKAQKHLPDQPQHF
-	TRBV5-1	TRBD2	TRBJ2-7	TGCGCCAGCAGCTTGGTCGTTAGCGGGGGGGCAGGACGGAACGAGCAGTACTTC	CASSLVVSGGAGRNEQYF
-	TRBV18	-	TRBJ1-4	TGTGCCAGCTCACCAGAGGGAGTAACTAATGAAAAACTGTTTTTT	CASSPEGVTNEKLFF
-	TRBV7-2	TRBD1	TRBJ1-6	TGTGCCAGCAGCCTAAGAGCGGGGACAGGGGTCTCACCCCTCCACTTT	CASSLRAGTGVSPLHF
-	TRBV2	TRBD1	TRBJ2-1	TGTGCCAGCAACAGACAGGGTGTGGGGTCACAAGAGCAGTTCTTC	CASNRQGVGSQEQFF
once	TRBV6-5	TRBD1	TRBJ2-1	TGTGCCAGCAGTAGGGACAGACCTGGGGGCAATGAGCAGTTCTTC	CASSRDRPGGNEQFF
-	TRBV6-5	-	TRBJ1-1	TGTGCCAGCAGTCCTCTCGTAGGGGGTGACACTGAAGCTTTCTTT	CASSPLVGGDTEAFF
-	TRBV29-1	TRBD1	TRBJ1-2	TGCAGCGCGGGGGGACAGGGGTCTTTAAACTATGGCTACACCTTC	CSAGGQGSLNYGYTF
-	TRBV5-1	TRBD1	TRBJ2-5	TGCGCCAGCAGCGTAACGGGACAGCCATTCCAAGAGACCCAGTACTTC	CASSVTGQPFQETQYF
once	TRBV15	TRBD1	TRBJ1-1	TGTGCCACCAGCAGAACTAGACAGGGTATGAACACTGAAGCTTTCTTT	CATSRTRQGMNTEAFF
once	TRBV2	TRBD1	TRBJ2-7	TGTGCCAGCAGTGAAGTTGGGACAGGGGCATACGAGCAGTACTTC	CASSEVGTGAYEQYF
-	TRBV11-2	TRBD2	TRBJ2-3	TGTGCCAGCCGACCCTGGGCTAGCGGGGGGGTGGATACGCAGTATTTT	CASRPWASGGVDTQYF
-	TRBV16	TRBD2	TRBJ2-5	TGTGCCAGCAGCCTAGGGACTAGCGGACGTGGGACCCAGTACTTC	CASSLGTSGRGTQYF